Listed below are T cell receptor beta chains from one sample, sequenced in a study of blood T cell repertoires in COVID-19. TCRdb's table, derived via immunoSEQ multiplex PCR, lists solely in-frame clones and lacks some. The data show about 430,000 clones, around 87% seen once. What was sequenced was PBMCs or T cells enriched from blood (not recorded which). Every receptor here comes from a woman aged 25-40 years with acute COVID-19. The CDR3 runs from the conserved cysteine through the conserved F or W. The D gene is left open where the match is weak. Clone size is shown for a subset of rows, as once, few, many or a class of expanded clone.

j_call d_call v_call clone_size cdr3_nt cdr3_aa
TRBJ1-2 . TRBV9 . TGTGCCAGCAGCGTAGATGGAGGTGCTGTGGCCACTTTTAACTATGGCTACACCTTC CASSVDGGAVATFNYGYTF
TRBJ1-4 TRBD1 TRBV11-2 . TGTGCCAGCAGCTTAGTCGGGACAGGGGTTTCGGAAAAACTGTTTTTT CASSLVGTGVSEKLFF
TRBJ1-1 . TRBV10-2 . TGCGCCAGCGGATTTGTCAGGTTCGATGAAGCTTTCTTT CASGFVRFDEAFF
TRBJ2-1 . TRBV5-8 . TGTGCCAGCAGCTTGGAAGCCGGTTTTGATGAGCAGTTCTTC CASSLEAGFDEQFF
TRBJ2-7 TRBD2 TRBV5-1 . TGCGCCAGCAGCTTGGCGGCGGGGGGGACCTACGAGCAGTACTTC CASSLAAGGTYEQYF
TRBJ1-4 TRBD1 TRBV6-5 . TGTGCCAGCAGTAAGACAGGGTCTAATGAAAAACTGTTTTTT CASSKTGSNEKLFF
TRBJ1-5 TRBD1 TRBV6-2/TRBV6-3 . TGTGCCAGCAGTTACAAAGACAGGGTTGGCAATCAGCCCCAGCATTTT CASSYKDRVGNQPQHF
TRBJ2-1 TRBD2 TRBV7-2 few TGTGCCAGCAGCTTAGTTTTGGTGGGACTAGCCTACAATGAGCAGTTCTTC CASSLVLVGLAYNEQFF
TRBJ2-3 TRBD2 TRBV19 once TGTGCCAGTAGTACTAGCGGGGGGCGCACAGATACGCAGTATTTT CASSTSGGRTDTQYF
TRBJ2-2 . TRBV7-7 . TGTGCCAGCAGCCAATCTACCGCGAACACCGGGGAGCTGTTTTTT CASSQSTANTGELFF
TRBJ2-6 TRBD1 TRBV6-5 . TGTGCCAGCAGTACCACGCGACAGGGGAATCGGGACCTGACTTTC CASSTTRQGNRDLTF
TRBJ2-3 TRBD2 TRBV10-3 . TGTGCCATCAGTGCCACTAGCGGGGGGTCCACAGATACGCAGTATTTT CAISATSGGSTDTQYF
TRBJ1-2 . TRBV6-5 . TGTGCCAGCAGTTACTCGATGGGGGCGCGCGGCTATGGCTACACCTTC CASSYSMGARGYGYTF
TRBJ1-2 . TRBV18 . TGTGCCAGCTCAACCTTGGAGGGAGGCGGCTACACCTTC CASSTLEGGGYTF
TRBJ1-6 TRBD1 TRBV2 . TGTGCCAGCAGTGAATGGGGACAGGGTAATTCACCCCTCCACTTT CASSEWGQGNSPLHF
TRBJ1-5 . TRBV6-1 . TGTGCCAGCAGTGAAGGGGGGCCAAAGGGGAGGGCGTATCAGCCCCAGCATTTT CASSEGGPKGRAYQPQHF
TRBJ2-2 . TRBV5-4 . TGTGCCTGGTCCCTGGGTTCCGGGACCGGGGAGCTGTTTTTT CAWSLGSGTGELFF
TRBJ2-2 . TRBV24-1 once TGTGCCACCAGTGATTCGATAGGAGACACCGGGGAGCTGTTTTTT CATSDSIGDTGELFF
TRBJ1-1 . TRBV19 . TGTGCCAGTAGTATAACCGGCGGGGTAGCTGAAGCTTTCTTT CASSITGGVAEAFF
TRBJ2-7 . TRBV4-3 . TGCGCCAGCAGCCAAGTAGTCGGCTACGAGCAGTACTTC CASSQVVGYEQYF
TRBJ2-2 TRBD2 TRBV24-1 . TGTGCCACCAGTGATTCCGGGGGGGGAAATCTGGAGCTGTTTTTT CATSDSGGGNLELFF
TRBJ2-3 TRBD2 TRBV27 . TGTGCCAGCAGGGGACTAGCGGGCACAGATACGCAGTATTTT CASRGLAGTDTQYF
TRBJ2-3 . TRBV5-4 . TGTGCCAGCAGCTTGTACCGGGGGGCTTCAGATACGCAGTATTTT CASSLYRGASDTQYF
TRBJ1-1 . TRBV5-5 . TGTGCCAGCAGCTTGGCCTCGTGGGGGGGCGCAGGGGAAGCTTTCTTT CASSLASWGGAGEAFF
TRBJ2-1 . TRBV7-2 . TGTGCCAGCAGCTCCGAGGGAGGGGGTGAGCAGTTCTTC CASSSEGGGEQFF
TRBJ2-1 . TRBV24-1 . TGTGCCACCAGTGATACACCTGGGGGGAGAGAGCAGTTCTTC CATSDTPGGREQFF
TRBJ1-2 . TRBV24-1 . TGTGCCACCAGTGACAGGACAGTACAGGGCTACACCTTC CATSDRTVQGYTF
TRBJ2-1 . TRBV2 . TGTGCCAGCAGCCGGGGGAGCTCCTACAATGAGCAGTTCTTC CASSRGSSYNEQFF
TRBJ2-7 . TRBV7-9 . TGTGCCAGCAGCTTAGTGGCAGAAATCTCCTACGAGCAGTACTTC CASSLVAEISYEQYF
TRBJ1-6 . TRBV11-3 . TGTGCCAGCATCCGACAGGACAGCTCCTATAATTCACCCCTCCACTTT CASIRQDSSYNSPLHF
TRBJ1-2 . TRBV7-8 . TGTGCCAGCAGCTTAGGGCAGGCCTTCGATGGCTACACCTTC CASSLGQAFDGYTF
TRBJ2-2 TRBD1 TRBV10-3 . TGTGCCATCACCGACAGGGTTGGAACCGGGGAGCTGTTTTTT CAITDRVGTGELFF
TRBJ1-3 . TRBV9 few TGTGCCAGCAGCGTAAACGGAGACTCTGGAAACACCATATATTTT CASSVNGDSGNTIYF
TRBJ1-2 . TRBV29-1 . TGCAGCGTCCAAAGGGAGGGCCTAGATACGGGTGGCTACACCTTC CSVQREGLDTGGYTF
TRBJ1-2 . TRBV24-1 . TGTGCCACCCAGGGCGAAGGGGATGGCTATGGCTACACCTTC CATQGEGDGYGYTF
TRBJ2-2 . TRBV5-1 . TGCGCCAGCAGCTCCCGTGTAGCCGGGGAGCTGTTTTTT CASSSRVAGELFF
TRBJ1-1 . TRBV7-9 . TGTGCCAGCAGCTTAGATCCAGGGATGAACACTGAAGCTTTCTTT CASSLDPGMNTEAFF
TRBJ2-5 . TRBV29-1 . TGCAGCGGGGCGGGGCCGGGGGAGACCCAGTACTTC CSGAGPGETQYF
TRBJ1-6 TRBD1 TRBV10-1 . TGCGCCAGCAGTGAGACCAGGACAGGCTATAATTCACCCCTCCACTTT CASSETRTGYNSPLHF
TRBJ2-1 . TRBV19 . TGTGCCAGTAGGGACCGTTACAGGGAAGACAATGAGCAGTTCTTC CASRDRYREDNEQFF
TRBJ1-2 TRBD1 TRBV6-5 . TGTGCCAGCAGTCAAAAACAGGGGGCAAGAGGCTACACCTTC CASSQKQGARGYTF
TRBJ2-1 TRBD2 TRBV29-1 . TGCAGCGTTGAACCAGGGCTAGCGGGGGGAGGGTTCCACAATGAGCAGTTCTTC CSVEPGLAGGGFHNEQFF